This T cell receptor (beta chain) was identified during a study of cytomegalovirus exposure and HLA in healthy donors. Concerning this clone: Antigen: not known.

Deletions cut 4 bases from V and 0 bases from J, with 16 bases between. Germline values: CDR1 SGHTA, CDR2 FQGNSA. The CDR3 is made up of 17 amino acids. The protocol was immunoSEQ multiplex PCR, while the TCRdb copy is restricted to in-frame clones and leaves out a portion. Of about 60,000 clones listed, about 96% are singletons. Overall study findings and caveats: A few CMV-associated chains were confirmed in vitro to be specific for CMV antigens. Reports credit the classifier with highly specific, highly sensitive diagnosis of cytomegalovirus status. The authors listed 150 to 200 TCR beta chains as cytomegalovirus-associated.

The sequence was collected from a man aged 18 to 29 in good health and CMV-seronegative. This chain links TRBV7-2 with TRBJ2-1; D might be TRBD2 (5 bases). Sequences were obtained from PBMCs. The CDR3 loop reads CASSSGGSGISYNEQFF. The CDR3 bases are TGTGCCAGCAGCTCTGGAGGTTCCGGTATCTCCTACAATGAGCAGTTCTTC. Filled out from reference TRBV7-2 and TRBJ2-1, the complete variable domain reads GAGVSQSPSNKVTEKGKDVELRCDPISGHTALYWYRQSLGQGLEFLIYFQGNSAPDKSGLPSDRFSAERTGGSVSTLTIQRTQQEDSAVYLCASSSGGSGISYNEQFFGPGTRLTVL.